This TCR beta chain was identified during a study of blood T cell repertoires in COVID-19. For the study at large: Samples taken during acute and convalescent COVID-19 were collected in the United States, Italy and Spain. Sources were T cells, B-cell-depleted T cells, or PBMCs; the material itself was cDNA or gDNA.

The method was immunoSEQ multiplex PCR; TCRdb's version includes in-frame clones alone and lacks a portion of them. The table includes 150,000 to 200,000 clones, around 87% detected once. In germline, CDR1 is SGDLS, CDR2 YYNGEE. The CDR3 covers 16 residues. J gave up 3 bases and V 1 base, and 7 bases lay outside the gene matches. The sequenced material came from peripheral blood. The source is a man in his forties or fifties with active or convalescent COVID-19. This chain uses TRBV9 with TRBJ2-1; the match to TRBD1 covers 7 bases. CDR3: CASSVQGERNYNEQFF. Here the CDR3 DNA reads TGTGCCAGCAGCGTACAGGGGGAGCGGAACTACAATGAGCAGTTCTTC.